The rows below give T cell receptor beta chains drawn from one sample of a study of blood T cells in healthy people across ages. TCRdb redid the calling of the 5' RACE reads with MiXCR, one entry per CDR3 protein. The sample yields over 1,500,000 distinct CDR3 sequences, 30% to 40% seen once. The material sequenced was blood. The source of these receptors is a human donor in good health. Both conserved end residues are part of each CDR3. The D gene is left open where the match is weak. Clone size is not always given. Where it is, it says once, few, many or a class for expanded clones.

V gene: TRBV27
clone size: NA
D gene: TRBD1
CDR3 length: 15
J gene: TRBJ2-2
CDR3 DNA: TGTGCCAGCAGTTCCGGACAGGATTGGACCGGGGAGCTGTTTTTT
CDR3 protein: CASSSGQDWTGELFF

V gene: TRBV25-1
clone size: NA
D gene: NA
CDR3 length: 15
J gene: TRBJ1-1
CDR3 DNA: TGTGCCAGCACCCTAGGAGGGTCGGGGAGCACTGAAGCTTTCTTT
CDR3 protein: CASTLGGSGSTEAFF

V gene: TRBV6-4
clone size: NA
D gene: TRBD1
CDR3 length: 16
J gene: TRBJ2-1
CDR3 DNA: TGTGCCTGCAGTGAAGGGGTAGGACAGGGGGCCAATGAGCAGTTCTTC
CDR3 protein: CACSEGVGQGANEQFF

V gene: TRBV6-5
clone size: NA
D gene: TRBD1
CDR3 length: 14
J gene: TRBJ1-6
CDR3 DNA: TGTGCCAGCAGCTTGAAGGGGGCTGGTTCACCCCTCCACTTT
CDR3 protein: CASSLKGAGSPLHF

V gene: TRBV7-9
clone size: NA
D gene: NA
CDR3 length: 15
J gene: TRBJ2-7
CDR3 DNA: TGTGCCAGCAGACCGGACACACTCCCGACCTACGAGCAGTACTTC
CDR3 protein: CASRPDTLPTYEQYF

V gene: TRBV29-1
clone size: NA
D gene: NA
CDR3 length: 17
J gene: TRBJ1-2
CDR3 DNA: TGCAGCGTTGTGGGAAACAGGGTAGCCAGCCCTAACTATGACTACACCTTC
CDR3 protein: CSVVGNRVASPNYDYTF

V gene: TRBV7-2
clone size: few
D gene: TRBD2
CDR3 length: 15
J gene: TRBJ2-2
CDR3 DNA: TGTGCCAGCAGCTTAGTAGCGGGGGTCACCGGGGAGCTGTTTTTT
CDR3 protein: CASSLVAGVTGELFF

V gene: TRBV9
clone size: few
D gene: NA
CDR3 length: 16
J gene: TRBJ2-1
CDR3 DNA: TGTGCCAGCAGCATGGGACTTGTTAGCTCCTACAATGAGCAGTTCTTC
CDR3 protein: CASSMGLVSSYNEQFF

V gene: TRBV5-1
clone size: NA
D gene: TRBD1
CDR3 length: 16
J gene: TRBJ2-7
CDR3 DNA: TGCGCCAGCAGCTTACTAGGACAGGGTGGCCAGGCCGAGCAGTACTTC
CDR3 protein: CASSLLGQGGQAEQYF

V gene: TRBV7-2
clone size: few
D gene: TRBD1
CDR3 length: 16
J gene: TRBJ2-7
CDR3 DNA: TGTGCCAGCAGCCCGATGGGACAGGGGGCATCCTACGAGCAGTACTTC
CDR3 protein: CASSPMGQGASYEQYF

V gene: TRBV20-1
clone size: NA
D gene: TRBD1
CDR3 length: 15
J gene: TRBJ2-1
CDR3 DNA: TGCAGTGCTAGAGACCCCGGGACAGGATACGATGAGCAGTTCTTC
CDR3 protein: CSARDPGTGYDEQFF

V gene: TRBV27
clone size: few
D gene: NA
CDR3 length: 14
J gene: TRBJ1-5
CDR3 DNA: TGTGCCAGCACCCTAGTGGGGGGAGGACAGCCCCAGCATTTT
CDR3 protein: CASTLVGGGQPQHF

V gene: TRBV20-1
clone size: few
D gene: NA
CDR3 length: 14
J gene: TRBJ2-7
CDR3 DNA: TGCAGTGGGGGAGGGACAAAAGGGGGAAACGAGCAGTACTTC
CDR3 protein: CSGGGTKGGNEQYF

V gene: TRBV4-3
clone size: many
D gene: NA
CDR3 length: 15
J gene: TRBJ2-6
CDR3 DNA: TGCGCCAGCAGCCAAGCAAGCTCTGGGGCCAACGTCCTGACTTTC
CDR3 protein: CASSQASSGANVLTF

V gene: TRBV7-4
clone size: NA
D gene: NA
CDR3 length: 15
J gene: TRBJ2-7
CDR3 DNA: TGTGCCAGCAGCTTTATTAACCCTTACCGCTACGAGCAGTACTTC
CDR3 protein: CASSFINPYRYEQYF

V gene: TRBV7-2
clone size: NA
D gene: NA
CDR3 length: 13
J gene: TRBJ2-1
CDR3 DNA: TGTGCCAGCTCTCAAGGGAAACAAGAGACCCAGTTCTTC
CDR3 protein: CASSQGKQETQFF

V gene: TRBV7-2
clone size: few
D gene: NA
CDR3 length: 14
J gene: TRBJ2-1
CDR3 DNA: TGTGCCGGCAGCTTGGATGGGACCTGCAATGAGCAGTTCTTC
CDR3 protein: CAGSLDGTCNEQFF

V gene: TRBV7-6
clone size: NA
D gene: TRBD2
CDR3 length: 17
J gene: TRBJ2-7
CDR3 DNA: TGTGCCAGCAGCTTAGTACTAGCGGGGGGATCCACCTACGAGCAGTACTTC
CDR3 protein: CASSLVLAGGSTYEQYF

V gene: TRBV18
clone size: NA
D gene: NA
CDR3 length: 17
J gene: TRBJ2-3
CDR3 DNA: TGTGCCAGCTCACCACCGACTTCGCGTGCTAGCACAGATACGCAGTATTTT
CDR3 protein: CASSPPTSRASTDTQYF

V gene: TRBV27
clone size: NA
D gene: NA
CDR3 length: 13
J gene: TRBJ1-2
CDR3 DNA: TGTGCCAGCAGTCCTCGGGACTTGAGCGGCTACACCTTC
CDR3 protein: CASSPRDLSGYTF

V gene: TRBV28
clone size: NA
D gene: NA
CDR3 length: 13
J gene: TRBJ2-6
CDR3 DNA: TGTGCCAGTCATAGTCCCGGGGCCAACGTCCTGACTTTC
CDR3 protein: CASHSPGANVLTF

V gene: TRBV9
clone size: NA
D gene: TRBD2
CDR3 length: 17
J gene: TRBJ2-7
CDR3 DNA: TGTGCCAGCAGCGTAGGTTGGGGGGCTAGCGGGGGCTACGAGCAGTACTTC
CDR3 protein: CASSVGWGASGGYEQYF

V gene: TRBV6-5
clone size: few
D gene: NA
CDR3 length: 14
J gene: TRBJ2-1
CDR3 DNA: TGTGCCAGCAGTTACGGGGTCTCCTACAATGAGCAGTTCTTC
CDR3 protein: CASSYGVSYNEQFF

V gene: TRBV18
clone size: few
D gene: TRBD1
CDR3 length: 15
J gene: TRBJ2-5
CDR3 DNA: TGTGCCAGCTCACCAGGGACAGACAGTAAAGAGACCCAGTACTTC
CDR3 protein: CASSPGTDSKETQYF

V gene: TRBV12-3/TRBV12-4
clone size: NA
D gene: NA
CDR3 length: 15
J gene: TRBJ2-5
CDR3 DNA: TGTGCCAGCAGCCTTACCCGGGGAATCCAAGAGACCCAGTACTTC
CDR3 protein: CASSLTRGIQETQYF

V gene: TRBV4-1
clone size: few
D gene: NA
CDR3 length: 15
J gene: TRBJ1-6
CDR3 DNA: TGCGCCAGCAGCCAAGGCGGGGGGGATAATTCACCCCTCCACTTT
CDR3 protein: CASSQGGGDNSPLHF

V gene: TRBV7-9
clone size: few
D gene: TRBD2
CDR3 length: 16
J gene: TRBJ2-1
CDR3 DNA: TGTGCCAGCAGATTGGACGGGGGGACCTCCTACAATGAGCAGTTCTTC
CDR3 protein: CASRLDGGTSYNEQFF

V gene: TRBV6-1
clone size: few
D gene: NA
CDR3 length: 16
J gene: TRBJ2-7
CDR3 DNA: TGTGCCAGCAGTGAACGACCTTTTGGAGGGGCCCACGAGCAGTACTTC
CDR3 protein: CASSERPFGGAHEQYF

V gene: TRBV6-6
clone size: NA
D gene: NA
CDR3 length: 16
J gene: TRBJ1-2
CDR3 DNA: TGTGCCAGCAGCCGCGACGGGACCGCCGACACCTATGGCTACACCTTC
CDR3 protein: CASSRDGTADTYGYTF

V gene: TRBV4-3
clone size: NA
D gene: NA
CDR3 length: 18
J gene: TRBJ1-5
CDR3 DNA: TGCGCCAGCAGCCAAGCGGTTTGGCAGGTCTATAGCAATCAGCCCCAGCATTTT
CDR3 protein: CASSQAVWQVYSNQPQHF

V gene: TRBV4-1
clone size: NA
D gene: TRBD1
CDR3 length: 15
J gene: TRBJ1-2
CDR3 DNA: TGCGCCAGCAGCCAAGGATGGGGACAGTTCTATGGCTACACCTTC
CDR3 protein: CASSQGWGQFYGYTF